A single sample is the source of the 17 T cell receptor beta chains below, sequenced in a study of cytomegalovirus exposure and HLA in healthy donors. A multiplex PCR was run with 60 Vbeta primers and 13 Jbeta primers. Clones were read by immunoSEQ multiplex PCR, and TCRdb kept only the in-frame ones, dropping some. In the table there are over 140,000 clones, around 81% of which are singletons. What was sequenced was PBMCs. The receptor source for this set is a man between 45 and 60 years old in good health and CMV-seronegative.

This chain links TRBV21-1 with TRBJ1-4; the table names TRBD1, a call not compared with the DNA. TRBV21-1 is recorded as a pseudogene. This CDR3 comprises 18 residues. CDR3 residues: CASTPNEGQGETNEKLFF. The CDR3 nucleotides are TGTGCCAGCACCCCAAATGAGGGACAGGGGGAAACTAATGAAAAACTGTTTTTT.

The chain has TRBV25-1 and TRBJ2-2; 8 positions match TRBD1. Germline V gives CDR1 MGHDK, CDR2 SYGVNS. After removal of 4 bases from V and 5 bases from J, the junction contained 12 bases not matched to a gene. The CDR3 contains 17 residues. The CDR3 spells CASSGPKGQGITGELFF. CDR3 coding DNA: TGTGCCAGCAGTGGCCCCAAAGGACAGGGAATAACCGGGGAGCTGTTTTTT.

This chain connects TRBV19 to TRBJ1-1; D may be TRBD1 (6 bases). Germline V gives CDR1 LNHDA, CDR2 SQIVND (reference sequence). Trimming took off 6 bases at V and 8 bases at J, with 10 bases between the two ends. This CDR3 is built from 11 residues. In nucleotides, the CDR3 is TGTGCCAGTAGGGACAGTTCCGAAGCTTTCTTT. Translating gives CASRDSSEAFF.

This clone occurred once. This chain joins TRBV5-1 and TRBJ2-5; 7 bases are a match to TRBD1. The CDR3 loop spans 14 amino acids. J was trimmed by 5 bases and V by 4 bases; bases with no gene match: 8. Per germline, CDR1 SGHRS and CDR2 YFSETQ. CDR3 DNA sequence: TGCGCCAGCAGCCCGACAGGGTTACGGGAGACCCAGTACTTC. It translates to CASSPTGLRETQYF. Full variable domain (rest looked up from reference TRBV5-1 and TRBJ2-5): KAGVTQTPRYLIKTRGQQVTLSCSPISGHRSVSWYQQTPGQGLQFLFEYFSETQRNKGNFPGRFSGRQFSNSRSEMNVSTLELGDSALYLCASSPTGLRETQYFGPGTRLLVL.

The V gene is TRBV30, the J gene TRBJ1-2; TRBD1 matches at 9 bases. CDR1 is GTSNPN and CDR2 is SVGIG in the germline V gene (reference sequence). This CDR3 is 13 amino acids long. V gave up 0 bases and J gave up 6 bases; unmatched junction bases: 2. The CDR3 nucleotides read TGTGCCTGGAGTGTACAGGGGGCCGATGGCTACACCTTC. Its translation is CAWSVQGADGYTF. Full variable domain (missing parts from reference TRBV30 and TRBJ1-2): SQTIHQWPATLVQPVGSPLSLECTVEGTSNPNLYWYRQAAGRGLQLLFYSVGIGQISSEVPQNLSASRPQDRQFILSSKKLLLSDSGFYLCAWSVQGADGYTFGSGTRLTVV.

V is TRBV28 and J is TRBJ2-2, with unresolved D. The CDR3 is 13 residues long. The V gene's germline CDR1 is MDHEN and CDR2 SYDVKM. V lost 3 bases to trimming and J lost 5 bases, with 7 bases between them. In nucleotides, the CDR3 is TGTGCCAGCAGTTTTGGCCCGACCGGGGAGCTGTTTTTT. Translation gives CASSFGPTGELFF.

The rearrangement joins TRBV29-1 to TRBJ1-2; 10 bases map to TRBD1. Germline V lookup: CDR1 SQVTM, CDR2 ANQGSEA. V trimming: 0 bases; J trimming: 7 bases; junction bases outside the gene matches: 8. This CDR3 has 15 residues. The CDR3 loop is CSVEERDRGKGGYTF. As DNA, the CDR3 is TGCAGCGTTGAAGAAAGGGACAGGGGTAAAGGTGGCTACACCTTC.

V and J are TRBV7-9 and TRBJ1-4; D is unresolved. Germline loops: CDR1 SEHNR, CDR2 FQNEAQ (reference sequence). The CDR3 spans 16 residues. Trimming took 5 bases from V and 3 from J, leaving 16 bases between them. CDR3 loop: CASSPAGNVANEKLFF. The CDR3 nucleotides are TGTGCCAGCAGCCCCGCAGGAAACGTCGCTAATGAAAAACTGTTTTTT.

The V and J genes are TRBV6-1 and TRBJ1-6; 8 bases agree with TRBD1. The V gene end was trimmed by 2 bases and the J gene end by 11 bases; junction bases not matched to a gene: 14. The CDR3 spans 17 residues. Germline V gene sequence: CDR1 MNHNS, CDR2 SASEGT. For the CDR3, the DNA is TGTGCCAGCAGTGAATTTATCTTTCAGGGGGCAGGTCCACCCCTCCACTTT. This encodes CASSEFIFQGAGPPLHF.

This clone showed up just a few times. CDR3 coding DNA: TGTGCCAGTACCGGTAGGGGGTACTATGGCTACACCTTC. Protein: CASTGRGYYGYTF. The chain employs TRBV19 and TRBJ1-2, with a tentative D call TRBD1 (6 bases). The germline gives CDR1 LNHDA, CDR2 SQIVND (reference sequence). The V end lost 7 bases, the J end lost 3 bases, and 12 bases lay between the germline ends. The CDR3 has 13 amino acids.

Only one count was recorded for this clone. This chain connects TRBV7-6 to TRBJ1-4, with a tentative D call TRBD1 (6 bases). The CDR3 is made up of 15 amino acids. Germline V gene data show CDR1 as SGHVS and CDR2 as FNYEAQ. Deletions cut 4 bases from V and 5 bases from J, with 14 bases between. The CDR3 DNA sequence: TGTGCCAGCAGCTGGGCGACAGGCGAAAATGAAAAACTGTTTTTT. This translates into CASSWATGENEKLFF.

This rearrangement joins TRBV13 to TRBJ1-6, with TRBD1 as a possible D gene (5 bases). CDR1 and CDR2 from the germline V gene are PRHDT and FYEKMQ (reference sequence). V shed 2 bases and J shed 14 bases, with 19 bases lying between them. This CDR3 has 15 amino acids. DNA for the CDR3: TGTGCCAGCAGCTTAAAGGGCCCTGTCGGGGGGACCCTCCACTTT. Residues: CASSLKGPVGGTLHF.

This clone was recorded only once. A junction boundary mismatches the germline segment, possibly from a read error. The chain couples TRBV4-2 to TRBJ1-3; 7 positions match TRBD1. Germline values: CDR1 LGHNA, CDR2 YNFKEQ. This CDR3 has 16 residues. Here the CDR3 DNA reads TGTGCCAGCAGCCCAGGGGGGTCGTACTCTGGAAACACCATATGTTTT. Translating gives CASSPGGSYSGNTICF.

This sequence joins TRBV9 and TRBJ2-3; the D is unclear. The CDR3 is 15 residues long. The germline CDR1 and CDR2 sequences are SGDLS and YYNGEE. Trimming took off 0 bases at V and 4 bases at J, with 12 bases between the two ends. The CDR3 loop reads CASSVDRTTADTQYF. CDR3 DNA sequence: TGTGCCAGCAGCGTAGACAGAACCACGGCAGATACGCAGTATTTT.

The V call is TRBV9, the J call TRBJ1-6, with D unclear. From germline, CDR1 is SGDLS and CDR2 YYNGEE. The CDR3 loop spans 14 amino acids. V was shortened by 4 bases and J by 7 bases, with 12 bases between the two germline ends. The DNA of the CDR3 is TGTGCCAGCAGCCCCCTGACCGGGAATTCACCCCTCCACTTT. Its protein product is CASSPLTGNSPLHF.

CDR3 nucleotides: TGTGCCAGCAGTGGCCAAAATCAGGGACAAACTAATGAAAAACTGTTTTTT. Encoded protein: CASSGQNQGQTNEKLFF. The chain combines TRBV28 with TRBJ1-4, with D possibly TRBD1 on 6 matching bases. Germline assignment: CDR1 MDHEN and CDR2 SYDVKM. With 5 bases removed from V and 1 base from J, the gap between germline ends came to 17 bases. The CDR3 sequence is 17 residues long.

This clone appeared once. This chain connects TRBV5-1 to TRBJ2-3; the D gene is possibly TRBD1 (8 bases). CDR3 size: 17 residues. The germline V gene has CDR1 SGHRS and CDR2 YFSETQ. Trimming cost V 3 bases and J 6 bases, with 23 bases left between them. The CDR3 DNA reads TGCGCCAGCAGCTCTGGGGGGGGACAGGACCTTCTTGATACGCAGTATTTT. It encodes CASSSGGGQDLLDTQYF. The complete variable domain, with remaining parts taken from reference TRBV5-1 and TRBJ2-3, reads KAGVTQTPRYLIKTRGQQVTLSCSPISGHRSVSWYQQTPGQGLQFLFEYFSETQRNKGNFPGRFSGRQFSNSRSEMNVSTLELGDSALYLCASSSGGGQDLLDTQYFGPGTRLTVL.